The 2 T cell receptor beta chains given below trace back to one sample, sequenced in a study of T cells in Graves' hyperthyroidism and ophthalmopathy. Template material for amplifying TCR beta CDR3 regions consisted of RNA transcripts. Primed by the HTBI set, a first-round RT-PCR was run on the TCR CDR3. TCRdb re-called the multiplex PCR reads through MiXCR, storing one row per CDR3 protein. The data show over 450,000 distinct CDR3 sequences, roughly 17% seen once. The sample was blood. These receptor sequences come from a woman under 30 with Graves' ophthalmopathy.

This clonotype was seen only once. Just one base apart from a much larger clone, this may be a read error. The chain carries TRBV6-5 and TRBJ1-1, with no clear D. The CDR3 spans 15 residues. The V gene's germline CDR1 is MNHEY and CDR2 SVGAGI. CDR3 in amino acids: CAGSSTRVMNTEAFF. In nucleotides, the CDR3 is TGTGCCGGCAGTTCCACCCGTGTGATGAACACTGAAGCTTTCTTT.

This clonotype was seen ten or more times. The CDR3 nucleotides read TGTGCCAGCAGTTTATCGGCAGGGGGAGTACCCCAGCATTTT. Amino acid sequence: CASSLSAGGVPQHF. The gene calls are TRBV27 and TRBJ1-5; 7 bases line up with TRBD1. The germline CDR1 and CDR2 sequences are MNHEY and SMNVEV (reference sequence). With 0 bases clipped from V and 10 bases from J, the junction kept 6 bases outside the gene matches. This CDR3 comprises 14 residues.